This TCR beta chain is drawn from a study of T-cell memory formation after mild COVID-19. TCRdb analysed the 5' RACE reads with MiXCR anew, one entry per CDR3 protein. The table has roughly 400,000 distinct CDR3 sequences, about 17% seen once. V lost 3 bases and J 5 bases, leaving 12 bases between the germline ends. The CDR3 consists of 14 residues. Germline loops: CDR1 MGHDK, CDR2 SYGVNS. This clonotype was found a few times. The receptor comes from a young man who had mild COVID-19 (a few samples of this study predate the infection). Cell type and time point are not known. The material sequenced was PBMCs or a T cell subset sorted from them (not recorded which). The chain recombines TRBV25-1 with TRBJ2-3, with D possibly TRBD2 on 5 matching bases. CDR3 bases: TGTGCCAGCAGTGACGGATCGGCGGGAGATACGCAGTATTTT. It translates to CASSDGSAGDTQYF.